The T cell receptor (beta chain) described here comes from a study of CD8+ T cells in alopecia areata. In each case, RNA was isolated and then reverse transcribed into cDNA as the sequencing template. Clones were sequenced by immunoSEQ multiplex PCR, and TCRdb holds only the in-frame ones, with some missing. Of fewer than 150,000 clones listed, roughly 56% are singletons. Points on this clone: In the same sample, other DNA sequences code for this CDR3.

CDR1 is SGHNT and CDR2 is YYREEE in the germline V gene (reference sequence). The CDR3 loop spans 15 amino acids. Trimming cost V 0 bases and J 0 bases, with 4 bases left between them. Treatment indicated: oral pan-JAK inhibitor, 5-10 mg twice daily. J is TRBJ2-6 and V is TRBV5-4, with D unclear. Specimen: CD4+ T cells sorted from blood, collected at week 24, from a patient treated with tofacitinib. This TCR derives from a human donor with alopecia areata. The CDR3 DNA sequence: TGTGCCAGCAGCTTGGACAGCTCTGGGGCCAACGTCCTGACTTTC. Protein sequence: CASSLDSSGANVLTF. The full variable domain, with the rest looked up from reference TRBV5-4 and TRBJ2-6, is ETGVTQSPTHLIKTRGQQVTLRCSSQSGHNTVSWYQQALGQGPQFIFQYYREEENGRGNFPPRFSGLQFPNYSSELNVNALELDDSALYLCASSLDSSGANVLTFGAGSRLTVL.